One and the same sample provided the 22 T cell receptor beta chains below, sequenced in a study of human T cells and chemical hapten exposure. Regarding time point: pre-sensitization, week 0. This sample's treatment: therapeutic diphenylcyclopropenone sensitization with weekly scalp DPC. TCRdb passed the RACE reads through MiXCR, listing each CDR3 protein once. Of under 400,000 distinct CDR3 sequences in the sample, approximately 5% were seen once. The sequencing here drew on whole blood, taken in connection with sensitization to the hapten diphenylcyclopropenone (DPC). The receptor source for this set is a woman between 45 and 65 years old with alopecia areata. Some clones in this sample may be carry-over from other donors' samples.

This clonotype has only a few counts. The chain combines TRBV15 with TRBJ1-1, with D unclear. The CDR3 is made up of 13 amino acids. The germline V and J ends were trimmed by 4 bases and 4 bases, with 10 bases remaining between them. CDR1 and CDR2 (germline): LNHNV, YYDKDF (reference sequence). Here the CDR3 DNA reads TGTGCCACCAGCACCCCCGTGAGCACTGAAGCTTTCTTT. Amino acid sequence: CATSTPVSTEAFF.

The chain carries TRBV29-1 and TRBJ1-4, with D unresolved. Germline lookup yields CDR1 SQVTM and CDR2 ANQGSEA. V was trimmed by 7 bases and J by 5 bases, leaving 14 bases between them. This CDR3 spans 13 amino acids. The CDR3 DNA follows: TGCAGCGGGATACTTAATGGGAATGAAAAACTGTTTTTT. Translated, it gives CSGILNGNEKLFF.

V usage is TRBV7-8 and J usage is TRBJ2-7; a possible D gene is TRBD2 (5 bases). This CDR3 has 17 residues. The V and J ends lost 2 bases and 1 base respectively, with 18 bases between them. Per the germline V gene, CDR1 is SGHVS and CDR2 is FQNEAQ. The CDR3 DNA sequence: TGTGCCAGCAGCTTACGGTCCCGCGGGTCAAATTCCTACGAGCAGTACTTC. Amino acids: CASSLRSRGSNSYEQYF.

This clonotype came up many times. The V and J genes are TRBV5-1 and TRBJ2-5; D is unresolved. Germline V gene lookup returns CDR1 SGHRS and CDR2 YFSETQ. Trimming left V 0 bases short and J 2 bases short, with 14 bases between. The CDR3 consists of 16 residues. CDR3 sequence reads: CASSLGVKSEQETQYF. CDR3 DNA: TGCGCCAGCAGCTTGGGCGTAAAAAGCGAGCAAGAGACCCAGTACTTC.

This chain uses TRBV27 with TRBJ1-2, with TRBD1 matching 10 bases. The length of the CDR3 is 17 residues. Trimming at V came to 1 base and at J to 4 bases, leaving 9 bases not matched to a gene. Germline-derived CDR1 and CDR2 are MNHEY and SMNVEV (reference sequence). DNA for the CDR3: TGTGCCAGCAGTTTATTGGGACAGGGGATTAAAAGCTATGGCTACACCTTC. Translation: CASSLLGQGIKSYGYTF.

This clonotype appeared many times. The chain combines TRBV12-3 or TRBV12-4 with TRBJ2-7; TRBD2 aligns across 7 bases. J gave up 4 bases and V 0 bases, and 3 bases lay outside the gene matches. CDR3 length: 14 amino acids. The CDR3 here is CASSLAGSGYEQYF. CDR3 DNA sequence: TGTGCCAGCAGTTTAGCCGGTAGCGGGTACGAGCAGTACTTC.

V is TRBV10-3 and J is TRBJ2-7; TRBD1 matches 7 bases. The CDR3 contains 15 residues. V shed 5 bases and J 2 bases; nucleotides not matched to a gene: 9. Germline CDR1 ENHRY, CDR2 SYGVKD. CDR3 protein: CAISPDRVEPYEQYF. The CDR3 DNA reads TGTGCCATCAGTCCTGACAGGGTTGAACCCTACGAGCAGTACTTC.

This clonotype was picked up many times. The chain carries TRBV28 and TRBJ1-4; 7 bases align to TRBD1. Germline CDR1 MDHEN, CDR2 SYDVKM. CDR3 length equals 16 residues. V was pared by 5 bases and J by 7 bases, with 13 bases of the junction left unmatched. The CDR3 region is CASSPFEGAGVEKLFF. The CDR3 nucleotides read TGTGCCAGCAGTCCCTTTGAGGGGGCGGGGGTTGAAAAACTGTTTTTT.

This chain uses TRBV10-1 with TRBJ2-7, with 10 bases lining up with TRBD1. Germline CDR1 WNHNN, CDR2 SYGVQD (reference sequence). The CDR3 sequence is 15 residues long. The V gene end was trimmed by 6 bases and the J gene end by 5 bases; junction bases not matched to a gene: 10. The chain's CDR3 is CASSDMGQGTNEQYF. Written as DNA, the CDR3 is TGCGCCAGCAGCGATATGGGACAGGGGACGAACGAGCAGTACTTC.

The J gene is TRBJ2-2, the V gene TRBV6-5, with 8 positions matching TRBD1. V shed 4 bases and J 4 bases; nucleotides not matched to a gene: 8. Germline V gene data show CDR1 as MNHEY and CDR2 as SVGAGI. CDR3 size: 16 residues. In nucleotides, the CDR3 is TGTGCCAGCAGTTCCGTACCAGGGGGCAGCACCGGGGAGCTGTTTTTT. The encoded protein is CASSSVPGGSTGELFF.

In its sample, this clonotype was seen many times. The chain is built from TRBV7-2 and TRBJ2-1; TRBD2 aligns across 7 bases. CDR1 SGHTA and CDR2 FQGNSA come from the germline V gene. The CDR3 spans 13 residues. V was pared by 5 bases and J by 6 bases, with 4 bases of the junction left unmatched. Here the CDR3 reads CASSIGLVNEQFF. The DNA of the CDR3 is TGTGCCAGCAGCATCGGACTAGTCAATGAGCAGTTCTTC.

V is TRBV6-2 or TRBV6-3 and J is TRBJ2-1; 8 bases map to TRBD2. This CDR3 spans 14 amino acids. Germline V lookup: CDR1 MNHEY, CDR2 SVGEGT. Trimming removed 10 bases from V and 4 bases from J; junction bases left unmatched: 9. DNA of the CDR3: TGTGCCACCCTCCCGGGGGGGTGGTACAATGAGCAGTTCTTC. Protein product: CATLPGGWYNEQFF.

In this sample, this clonotype turned up many times. The chain couples TRBV29-1 to TRBJ1-2, with 7 bases identical to TRBD1. Unmatched junction bases numbered 6, after V lost 8 bases and J lost 3 bases. The CDR3 loop spans 12 amino acids. Germline loops: CDR1 SQVTM, CDR2 ANQGSEA. The CDR3 spells CSLGTGDYGYTF. CDR3 sequence (DNA): TGCAGCTTGGGAACAGGGGACTATGGCTACACCTTC.

The table lists this clonotype with many counts. This chain connects TRBV11-2 to TRBJ2-1; no firm D call. This CDR3 contains 18 residues. V was cut by 1 base and J by 0 bases, with 16 bases left in between. Germline V CDR1 and CDR2: SGHAT, FQNNGV. The DNA of the CDR3 is TGTGCCAGCAGCTTAGTAGCTCCGACTGCTCGCTCCTACAATGAGCAGTTCTTC. Translating it yields CASSLVAPTARSYNEQFF.

This clonotype showed up many times. The V and J genes are TRBV10-3 and TRBJ2-3, with 10 bases fitting TRBD2. The CDR3 runs 14 residues. J gave up 5 bases and V 5 bases, and 4 bases lay outside the gene matches. The germline V gene encodes CDR1 ENHRY and CDR2 SYGVKD. CDR3: CAISLAGAGDTQYF. In DNA form, the CDR3 reads TGTGCCATCAGTCTAGCGGGAGCGGGAGATACGCAGTATTTT.

This clonotype was picked up many times. In DNA, the CDR3 is TGTGCCAGCAGTGAACAGGGGTTTGTGGGTATGAACACTGAAGCTTTCTTT. Protein product: CASSEQGFVGMNTEAFF. This chain connects TRBV6-5 to TRBJ1-1, with 7 bases fitting TRBD1. Germline V gene sequence: CDR1 MNHEY, CDR2 SVGAGI. V was pared by 5 bases and J by 0 bases, with 12 bases of the junction left unmatched. CDR3 length: 17 amino acids.

There are many counts of this clonotype. This chain joins TRBV6-5 and TRBJ1-6; tentative D call: TRBD1 (5 bases). Germline V gene lookup returns CDR1 MNHEY and CDR2 SVGAGI. The length of the CDR3 is 15 residues. Trimming took off 2 bases at V and 7 bases at J, with 12 bases between the two ends. CDR3 region: CASSYGGVGNSPLHF. In DNA, the CDR3 is TGTGCCAGCAGTTACGGGGGTGTGGGAAATTCACCCCTCCACTTT.

The sample holds many counts of this clonotype. The chain is built from TRBV29-1 and TRBJ2-5; 7 bases align to TRBD1. Germline V gene sequence: CDR1 SQVTM, CDR2 ANQGSEA. With 6 bases clipped from V and 7 bases from J, the junction kept 11 bases outside the gene matches. The CDR3 loop spans 13 amino acids. CDR3 nucleotides: TGCAGCGTGCTACAGGGGCGGGCCCGGACCCAGTACTTC. It codes for CSVLQGRARTQYF.

The table lists this clonotype with many counts. The V and J genes are TRBV12-3 or TRBV12-4 and TRBJ2-5; possibly TRBD1 for D (5 bases). V was trimmed by 2 bases and J by 2 bases, leaving 12 bases between them. The CDR3 spans 15 residues. The DNA for the CDR3 is TGTGCCAGCAGTTTATTAACAGGTGCACAAGAGACCCAGTACTTC. Protein: CASSLLTGAQETQYF.

Concerning this clonotype itself: A clone one base away is much larger, so this may be a read error. The rearrangement joins TRBV7-8 to TRBJ2-2, with 7 bases identical to TRBD1. Germline V CDR1 and CDR2: SGHVS, FQNEAQ. V shed 8 bases, J shed 1 base, and the junction held 7 bases outside the gene matches. CDR3 length equals 15 residues. This chain's CDR3 is CASGEQGLNTGELFF. For the CDR3, the DNA is TGTGCCAGCGGAGAACAGGGGTTGAACACCGGGGAGCTGTTTTTT.

This clonotype appeared a few times. This chain connects TRBV4-2 to TRBJ2-7, with D hard to call. V lost 0 bases and J lost 4, with 10 bases in between. CDR1 LGHNA and CDR2 YNFKEQ come from the germline V gene. The CDR3 runs 14 residues. The CDR3 bases are TGTGCCAGCAGCCAAGAAACAAGTCCGTACGAGCAGTACTTC. Amino acid sequence: CASSQETSPYEQYF.

This clonotype was recorded at least ten times. The J gene is TRBJ2-1, the V gene TRBV5-6; 7 bases map to TRBD2. V trimming: 3 bases; J trimming: 3 bases; junction bases outside the gene matches: 9. The V gene's germline CDR1 is SGHDT and CDR2 YYEEEE. The CDR3 is 16 residues long. This CDR3 reads CASSSTSDGLYNEQFF. CDR3 DNA sequence: TGTGCCAGCAGCTCAACTAGCGACGGTCTCTACAATGAGCAGTTCTTC.